This T cell receptor (beta chain) was found in a study of monozygotic twins with inflammatory bowel disease. Looked up from germline, CDR1 is SNHLY and CDR2 is FYNNEI. CDR3 length: 12 amino acids. TCRdb re-called the 5' RACE reads; every CDR3 protein appears as one record, without DNA. The sample has about 160,000 distinct CDR3 sequences. The sample was blood. The clonotype originates from a human donor with ulcerative colitis or Crohn's disease, or a healthy co-twin of an affected twin (not recorded which). The gene calls are TRBV2 and TRBJ2-3. The CDR3 is CASSVMADTQYF. Based on the CDR3 plus reference TRBV2 and TRBJ2-3, the full variable domain is EPEVTQTPSHQVTQMGQEVILRCVPISNHLYFYWYRQILGQKVEFLVSFYNNEISEKSEIFDDQFSVERPDGSNFTLKIRSTKLEDSAMYFCASSVMADTQYFGPGTRLTVL.